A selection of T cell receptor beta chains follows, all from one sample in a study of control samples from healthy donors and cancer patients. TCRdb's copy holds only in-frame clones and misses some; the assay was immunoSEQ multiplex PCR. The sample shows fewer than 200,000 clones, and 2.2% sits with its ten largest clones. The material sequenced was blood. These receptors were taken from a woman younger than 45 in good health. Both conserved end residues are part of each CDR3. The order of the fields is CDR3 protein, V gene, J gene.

CDR3: CASSQGSMGATETQYF
V: TRBV4-1
J: TRBJ2-5

CDR3: CASSRLASTDTQYF
V: TRBV18
J: TRBJ2-3

CDR3: CASSNIARDREPLTLHF
V: TRBV25-1
J: TRBJ1-6

CDR3: CASSLQTNEQFF
V: TRBV5-6
J: TRBJ2-1

CDR3: CASSSQGTGELFF
V: TRBV6-2/TRBV6-3
J: TRBJ2-2

CDR3: CSSREENRNEQFF
V: TRBV29-1
J: TRBJ2-1

CDR3: CASSQYRGETYEQYF
V: TRBV14
J: TRBJ2-7

CDR3: CASSQGTGVEEQYF
V: TRBV4-1
J: TRBJ2-7

CDR3: CASRMGGTSNQPQHF
V: TRBV19
J: TRBJ1-5

CDR3: CASSVMRTANRGETQYF
V: TRBV19
J: TRBJ2-5

CDR3: CASSIIQGRNTEAFF
V: TRBV19
J: TRBJ1-1

CDR3: CASSLQGTSNQPQHF
V: TRBV7-2
J: TRBJ1-5

CDR3: CASSIRQGREQPQHF
V: TRBV19
J: TRBJ1-5

CDR3: CASSLQSEAFF
V: TRBV5-6
J: TRBJ1-1

CDR3: CASSLLIYGYTF
V: TRBV7-9
J: TRBJ1-2

CDR3: CASSSPRRQGHTEAFF
V: TRBV7-2
J: TRBJ1-1

CDR3: CASSQDFNSYIEQYF
V: TRBV3-1/TRBV3-2
J: TRBJ2-7

CDR3: CASSQEGSLRSPLHF
V: TRBV4-3
J: TRBJ1-6

CDR3: CASTLGTSMNTEAFF
V: TRBV7-6
J: TRBJ1-1

CDR3: CASSSPLSGGQAKNIQYF
V: TRBV5-4
J: TRBJ2-4

CDR3: CASSLAQGIETQYF
V: TRBV7-9
J: TRBJ2-5

CDR3: CASSLALGQPQHF
V: TRBV5-1
J: TRBJ1-5

CDR3: CASSPEHPRENTGELFF
V: TRBV7-9
J: TRBJ2-2

CDR3: CASRTEGVWEKLFF
V: TRBV28
J: TRBJ1-4

CDR3: CASSYAGPSYEQYF
V: TRBV6-5
J: TRBJ2-7

CDR3: CAISESSINGYTF
V: TRBV10-3
J: TRBJ1-2

CDR3: CASSAGTSKADTQYF
V: TRBV9
J: TRBJ2-3

CDR3: CASSFAGGPPSYEQYF
V: TRBV5-4
J: TRBJ2-7

CDR3: CASSMRPGRAANYGYTF
V: TRBV27
J: TRBJ1-2

CDR3: CASSFLPWTGDGYTF
V: TRBV28
J: TRBJ1-2

CDR3: CASSIRRLSSYNSPLHF
V: TRBV19
J: TRBJ1-6

CDR3: CASSLEGGGAGLIPLHF
V: TRBV11-2
J: TRBJ1-6

CDR3: CASSPRTERDIQYF
V: TRBV18
J: TRBJ2-4

CDR3: CASSWGSYNSPLHF
V: TRBV27
J: TRBJ1-6

CDR3: CASSIIVGRGLPQHF
V: TRBV19
J: TRBJ1-5

CDR3: CASRDRQETQYF
V: TRBV12-3/TRBV12-4
J: TRBJ2-5

CDR3: CAISPESGAQGAFF
V: TRBV10-3
J: TRBJ1-1

CDR3: CASSLSPKTRPFF
V: TRBV27
J: TRBJ1-4

CDR3: CASSDGRQGARGYTF
V: TRBV6-4
J: TRBJ1-2

CDR3: CASKGSTDTQYF
V: TRBV19
J: TRBJ2-3

CDR3: CASSPGGTGHLGNTEAFF
V: TRBV5-6
J: TRBJ1-1

CDR3: CASSSQIGTNNEQFF
V: TRBV7-2
J: TRBJ2-1

CDR3: CASSPRQGRGELFF
V: TRBV19
J: TRBJ2-2

CDR3: CASSQVLAGGPDTQYF
V: TRBV27
J: TRBJ2-3

CDR3: CASRLRDRAHQPQHF
V: TRBV12-2
J: TRBJ1-5

CDR3: CASSLWSDQPQHF
V: TRBV28
J: TRBJ1-5

CDR3: CASSSSTGLNYNEQFF
V: TRBV5-5
J: TRBJ2-1

CDR3: CASRGSNYGYTF
V: TRBV28
J: TRBJ1-2

CDR3: CASSLGTGEHGTQYF
V: TRBV5-8
J: TRBJ2-3

CDR3: CASSQSGQGAYNEQFF
V: TRBV4-1
J: TRBJ2-1

CDR3: CASSPYGGTSGANVLTF
V: TRBV7-3
J: TRBJ2-6

CDR3: CASSYRQGEAFF
V: TRBV6-2/TRBV6-3
J: TRBJ1-1

CDR3: CASSFEGYGGYTF
V: TRBV7-2
J: TRBJ1-2

CDR3: CASSYIRGGNTEAFF
V: TRBV6-5
J: TRBJ1-1

CDR3: CASSHLDAHQETQYF
V: TRBV19
J: TRBJ2-5

CDR3: CASSWGTEAFF
V: TRBV5-6
J: TRBJ1-1

CDR3: CASSRHRAAEAFF
V: TRBV7-2
J: TRBJ1-1

CDR3: CASSSDRTNEKLFF
V: TRBV6-2/TRBV6-3
J: TRBJ1-4

CDR3: CATSTRYMRTAYGYTF
V: TRBV15
J: TRBJ1-2

CDR3: CASSLSGQGAGSYGYTF
V: TRBV4-3
J: TRBJ1-2